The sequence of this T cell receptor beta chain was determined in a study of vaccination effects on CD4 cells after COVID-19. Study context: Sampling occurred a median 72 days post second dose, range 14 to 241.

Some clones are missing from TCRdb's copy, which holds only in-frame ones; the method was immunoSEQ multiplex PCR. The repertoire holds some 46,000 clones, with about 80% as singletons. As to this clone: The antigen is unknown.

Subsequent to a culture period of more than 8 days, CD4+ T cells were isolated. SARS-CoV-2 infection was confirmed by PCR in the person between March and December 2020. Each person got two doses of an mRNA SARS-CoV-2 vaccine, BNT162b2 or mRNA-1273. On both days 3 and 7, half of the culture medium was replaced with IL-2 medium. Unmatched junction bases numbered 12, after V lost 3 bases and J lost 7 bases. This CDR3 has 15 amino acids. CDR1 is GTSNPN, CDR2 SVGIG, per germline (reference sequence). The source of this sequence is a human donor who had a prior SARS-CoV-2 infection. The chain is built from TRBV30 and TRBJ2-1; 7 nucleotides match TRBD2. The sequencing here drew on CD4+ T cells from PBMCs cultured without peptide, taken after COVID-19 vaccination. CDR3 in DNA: TGTGCCTGGAGGCCCCCGGGCTCCGGGGGGAATGAGCAGTTCTTC. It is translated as CAWRPPGSGGNEQFF.